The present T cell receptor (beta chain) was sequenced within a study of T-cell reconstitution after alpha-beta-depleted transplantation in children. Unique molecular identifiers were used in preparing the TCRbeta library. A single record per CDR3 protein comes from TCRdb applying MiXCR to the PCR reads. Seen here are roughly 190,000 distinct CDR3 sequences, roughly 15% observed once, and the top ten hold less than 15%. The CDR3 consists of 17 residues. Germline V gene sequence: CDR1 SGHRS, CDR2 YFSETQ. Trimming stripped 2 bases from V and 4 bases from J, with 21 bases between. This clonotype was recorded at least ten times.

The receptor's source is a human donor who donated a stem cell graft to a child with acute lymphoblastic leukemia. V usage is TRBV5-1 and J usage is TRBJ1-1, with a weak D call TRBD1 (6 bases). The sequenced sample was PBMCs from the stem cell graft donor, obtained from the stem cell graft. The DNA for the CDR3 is TGCGCCAGCAGCTTAGACAGGATACGAAGATTGGGCACTGAAGCTTTCTTT. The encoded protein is CASSLDRIRRLGTEAFF.